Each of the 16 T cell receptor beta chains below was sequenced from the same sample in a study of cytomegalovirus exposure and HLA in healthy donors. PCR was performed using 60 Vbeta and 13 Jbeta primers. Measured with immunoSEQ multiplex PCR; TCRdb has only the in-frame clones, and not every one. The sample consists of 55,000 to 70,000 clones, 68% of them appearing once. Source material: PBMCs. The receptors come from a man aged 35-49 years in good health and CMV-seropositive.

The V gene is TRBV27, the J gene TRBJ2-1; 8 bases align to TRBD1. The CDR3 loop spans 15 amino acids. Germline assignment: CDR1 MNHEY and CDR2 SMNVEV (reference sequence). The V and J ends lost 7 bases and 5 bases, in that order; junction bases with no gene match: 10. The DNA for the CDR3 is TGTGCCAGCACACTGACGACAGGGGTGGACAATGAGCAGTTCTTC. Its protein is CASTLTTGVDNEQFF.

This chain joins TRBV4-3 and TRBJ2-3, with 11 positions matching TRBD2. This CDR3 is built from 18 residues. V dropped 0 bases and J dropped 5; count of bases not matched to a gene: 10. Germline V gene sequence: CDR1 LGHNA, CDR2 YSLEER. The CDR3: CASSQDLALAGGKDTQYF. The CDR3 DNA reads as TGCGCCAGCAGCCAAGATCTCGCCCTAGCGGGAGGAAAAGATACGCAGTATTTT.

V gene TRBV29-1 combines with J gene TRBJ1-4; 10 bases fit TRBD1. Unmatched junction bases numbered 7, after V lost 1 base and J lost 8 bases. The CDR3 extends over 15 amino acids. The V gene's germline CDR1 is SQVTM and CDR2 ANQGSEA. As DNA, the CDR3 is TGCAGCGTTGAAGGGCTGGACAGGGGGAAAGAAAAACTGTTTTTT. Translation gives CSVEGLDRGKEKLFF.

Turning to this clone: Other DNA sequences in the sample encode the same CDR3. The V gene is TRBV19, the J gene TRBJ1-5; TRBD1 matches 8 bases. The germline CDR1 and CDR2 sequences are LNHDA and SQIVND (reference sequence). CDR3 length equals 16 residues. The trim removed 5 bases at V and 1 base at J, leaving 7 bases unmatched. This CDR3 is CASSSRDRHSNQPQHF. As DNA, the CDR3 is TGTGCCAGTAGTTCACGGGACAGGCACAGCAATCAGCCCCAGCATTTT.

The CDR3 bases are TGCGCCAGCAGCCAAGATTCGAGCTCTGGAAACACCATATATTTT. This gives the protein CASSQDSSSGNTIYF. The chain recombines TRBV4-1 with TRBJ1-3; D not resolved. V was shortened by 0 bases and J by 0 bases, with 6 bases between the two germline ends. Germline CDR1 is MGHRA and CDR2 is YSYEKL. The CDR3 runs to 15 residues.

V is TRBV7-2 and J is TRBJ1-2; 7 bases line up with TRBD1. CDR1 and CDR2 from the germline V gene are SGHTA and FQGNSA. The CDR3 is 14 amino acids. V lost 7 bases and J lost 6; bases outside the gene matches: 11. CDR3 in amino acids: CASKFQTGRDGYTF. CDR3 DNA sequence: TGTGCCAGCAAATTCCAGACAGGGAGAGATGGCTACACCTTC.

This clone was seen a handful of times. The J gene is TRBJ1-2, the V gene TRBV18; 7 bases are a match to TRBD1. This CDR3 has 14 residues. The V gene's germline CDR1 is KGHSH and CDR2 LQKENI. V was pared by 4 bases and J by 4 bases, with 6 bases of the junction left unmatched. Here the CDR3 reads CASSQGARSYGYTF. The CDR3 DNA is TGTGCCAGCTCACAGGGGGCGCGGAGCTATGGCTACACCTTC.

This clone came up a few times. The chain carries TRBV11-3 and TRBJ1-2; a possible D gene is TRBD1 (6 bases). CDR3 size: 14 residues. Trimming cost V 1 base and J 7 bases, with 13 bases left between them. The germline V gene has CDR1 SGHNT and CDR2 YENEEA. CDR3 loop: CASSLVDSVSGYTF. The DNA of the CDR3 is TGTGCCAGCAGCTTAGTGGACAGCGTTTCTGGCTACACCTTC.

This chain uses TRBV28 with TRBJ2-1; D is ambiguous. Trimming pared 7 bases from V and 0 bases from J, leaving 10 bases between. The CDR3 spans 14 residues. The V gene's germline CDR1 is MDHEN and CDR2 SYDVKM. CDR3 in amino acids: CASTNRSSYNEQFF. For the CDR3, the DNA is TGTGCCAGCACAAATAGGAGCTCCTACAATGAGCAGTTCTTC.

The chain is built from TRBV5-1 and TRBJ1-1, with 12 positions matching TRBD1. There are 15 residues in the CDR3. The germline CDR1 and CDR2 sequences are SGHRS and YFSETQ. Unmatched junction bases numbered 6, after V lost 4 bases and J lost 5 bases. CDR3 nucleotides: TGCGCCAGCAGCCCGGGGGACAGGGGGCAAACTGAAGCTTTCTTT. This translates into CASSPGDRGQTEAFF.

The CDR3 loop is CASSRRLAGGTDTQYF. The CDR3 DNA reads TGCGCCAGCAGCCGGAGACTAGCGGGGGGCACAGATACGCAGTATTTT. The gene calls are TRBV5-1 and TRBJ2-3, with TRBD2 matching 12 bases. The CDR3 is 16 residues long. CDR1 is SGHRS, CDR2 YFSETQ, per germline. Unmatched junction bases numbered 4, after V lost 4 bases and J lost 1 base.

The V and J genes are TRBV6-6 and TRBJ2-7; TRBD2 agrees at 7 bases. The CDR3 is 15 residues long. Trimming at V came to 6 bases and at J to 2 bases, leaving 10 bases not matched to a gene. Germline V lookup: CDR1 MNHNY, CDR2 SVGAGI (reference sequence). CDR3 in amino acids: CASRDRDYPTYEQYF. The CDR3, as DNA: TGTGCCAGCAGGGACCGGGACTACCCTACCTACGAGCAGTACTTC.

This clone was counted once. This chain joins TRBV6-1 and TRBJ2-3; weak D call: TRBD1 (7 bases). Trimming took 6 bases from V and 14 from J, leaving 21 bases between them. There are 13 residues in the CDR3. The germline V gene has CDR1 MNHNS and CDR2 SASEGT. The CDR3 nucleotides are TGTGCCAGCAGCGAGTCCCCAGGGGGGACTCCGTATTTT. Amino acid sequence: CASSESPGGTPYF.

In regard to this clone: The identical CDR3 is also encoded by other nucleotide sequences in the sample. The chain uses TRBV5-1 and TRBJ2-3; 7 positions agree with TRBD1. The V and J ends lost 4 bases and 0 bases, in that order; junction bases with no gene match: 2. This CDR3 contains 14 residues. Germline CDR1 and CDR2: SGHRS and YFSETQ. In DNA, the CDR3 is TGCGCCAGCAGCAGGGACAGCAGCACAGATACGCAGTATTTT. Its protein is CASSRDSSTDTQYF.

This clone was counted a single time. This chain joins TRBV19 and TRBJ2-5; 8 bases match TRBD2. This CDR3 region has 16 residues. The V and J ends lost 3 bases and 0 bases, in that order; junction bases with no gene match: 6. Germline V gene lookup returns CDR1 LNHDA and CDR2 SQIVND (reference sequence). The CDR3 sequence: CASSMSGGDYQETQYF. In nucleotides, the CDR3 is TGTGCCAGTAGTATGAGCGGGGGCGACTACCAAGAGACCCAGTACTTC. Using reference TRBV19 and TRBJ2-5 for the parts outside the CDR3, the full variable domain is DGGITQSPKYLFRKEGQNVTLSCEQNLNHDAMYWYRQDPGQGLRLIYYSQIVNDFQKGDIAEGYSVSREKKESFPLTVTSAQKNPTAFYLCASSMSGGDYQETQYFGPGTRLLVL.

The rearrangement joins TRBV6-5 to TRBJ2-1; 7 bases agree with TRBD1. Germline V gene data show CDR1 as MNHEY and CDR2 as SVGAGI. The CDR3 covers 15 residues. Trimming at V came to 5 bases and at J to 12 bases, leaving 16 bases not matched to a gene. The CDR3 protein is CASSLARDSPAGQFF. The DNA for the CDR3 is TGTGCCAGCAGTCTCGCCCGGGACAGCCCCGCAGGGCAGTTCTTC.